Below, 15 T cell receptor beta chains from the same sample are listed, as sequenced in a study of T-cell reconstitution after alpha-beta-depleted transplantation in children. Unique molecular identifiers were incorporated into the prepared TCRbeta library. A single record per CDR3 protein comes from TCRdb applying MiXCR to the PCR reads. The sample has 500,000 to 600,000 distinct CDR3 sequences, approximately 32% seen once. Here the sequenced sample was PBMCs from the stem cell graft donor, taken from the stem cell graft. The origin of the receptors is a human donor who donated a stem cell graft to a child with aplastic anemia.

This chain links TRBV6-1 with TRBJ1-5; no firm D call. The length of the CDR3 is 14 residues. Germline assignment: CDR1 MNHNS and CDR2 SASEGT. The CDR3 sequence: CASPEAESYQPQHF. In DNA form, the CDR3 reads TGTGCTTCTCCGGAGGCAGAAAGTTATCAGCCCCAGCATTTT.

This clonotype was seen a handful of times. The rearrangement links TRBV7-9 to TRBJ1-2, with a possible D match to TRBD1 (5 bases). Trimming shortened V by 5 bases and J by 3 bases, and 16 bases separated the two germline ends. The CDR3 covers 15 residues. Looked up from germline, CDR1 is SEHNR and CDR2 is FQNEAQ (reference sequence). The CDR3 loop is CASSQSWEGYYGYTF. The CDR3 DNA reads as TGTGCCAGCAGCCAATCGTGGGAGGGGTACTATGGCTACACCTTC.

This clonotype has a handful of counts. The rearrangement uses TRBV20-1 and TRBJ2-5; TRBD1 matches at 10 bases. J was trimmed by 1 base and V by 2 bases; bases with no gene match: 4. This CDR3 region has 15 residues. Germline V gene sequence: CDR1 DFQATT, CDR2 SNEGSKA (reference sequence). The CDR3, as DNA: TGCAGTGCTAGACCGGGACAGGGGTCCCAAGAGACCCAGTACTTC. Its protein is CSARPGQGSQETQYF.

The chain links TRBV20-1 to TRBJ2-5, with 7 bases lining up with TRBD2. After removal of 5 bases from V and 2 bases from J, the junction contained 8 bases not matched to a gene. Germline V gives CDR1 DFQATT, CDR2 SNEGSKA (reference sequence). CDR3 size: 14 residues. Written as DNA, the CDR3 is TGCAGTGCTGCGTTGACGGGACTACAAGAGACCCAGTACTTC. It specifies CSAALTGLQETQYF.

The CDR3 reads CASSTRAGRETGELFF. The CDR3 region has the DNA TGTGCCAGCAGCACCCGGGCGGGGCGGGAAACCGGGGAGCTGTTTTTT. J is TRBJ2-2 and V is TRBV9; D may be TRBD2 (6 bases). V was shortened by 4 bases and J by 5 bases, with 18 bases between the two germline ends. The CDR3 runs 16 residues. Germline CDR1 and CDR2: SGDLS and YYNGEE.

This clonotype was counted between two and nine times. The CDR3 region has the DNA TGCGCCAGCAGCCAAAACCAGGGTGGGGTTCAAGAGACCCAGTACTTC. Encoded protein: CASSQNQGGVQETQYF. The chain couples TRBV4-1 to TRBJ2-5, with D possibly matching TRBD1 (5 bases). V lost 2 bases, J lost 2 bases, and 15 bases lay in between. The CDR3 length is 16 residues. Per the germline V gene, CDR1 is MGHRA and CDR2 is YSYEKL.

This chain uses TRBV28 with TRBJ2-1; 11 bases are a match to TRBD1. V was clipped by 6 bases and J by 10 bases; unmatched bases: 11. The germline V gene has CDR1 MDHEN and CDR2 SYDVKM. This CDR3 is 15 amino acids long. CDR3 bases: TGTGCCAGCAGAAATGCCGGGACAGGGGGAAACGAGCAGTTCTTC. Amino acid sequence: CASRNAGTGGNEQFF.

The rearrangement links TRBV7-2 to TRBJ1-6, with D possibly matching TRBD1 (6 bases). Germline-derived CDR1 and CDR2 are SGHTA and FQGNSA. This CDR3 has 17 amino acids. V was pared by 3 bases and J by 6 bases, with 18 bases between. CDR3 coding DNA: TGTGCCAGCAGCTTTCGTGCAGGGGCCACCGTTAATTCACCCCTCCACTTT. It yields the protein CASSFRAGATVNSPLHF.

The sample holds a few counts of this clonotype. The chain carries TRBV27 and TRBJ1-5; D unresolved. The CDR3 loop spans 13 amino acids. Germline V lookup: CDR1 MNHEY, CDR2 SMNVEV (reference sequence). Trimming took off 6 bases at V and 7 bases at J, with 13 bases between the two ends. CDR3 amino acids: CASSDNTYQPQHF. In nucleotides, the CDR3 is TGTGCCAGCAGCGATAATACCTACCAGCCCCAGCATTTT.

V gene TRBV11-1 combines with J gene TRBJ2-6, with 12 bases aligning to TRBD2. Per the germline V gene, CDR1 is SGHAT and CDR2 is FQDESV (reference sequence). The CDR3 totals 19 residues. Unmatched junction bases numbered 8, after V lost 1 base and J lost 4 bases. CDR3 sequence (DNA): TGTGCCAGCAGCTTAGGTGCTAGCGGGAGGGCCGTGGGGGCCAACGTCCTGACTTTC. Translating it yields CASSLGASGRAVGANVLTF.

The V and J genes are TRBV18 and TRBJ2-7, with TRBD1 matching over 8 bases. V was clipped by 6 bases and J by 7 bases; unmatched bases: 5. CDR3 length: 12 residues. Germline CDR1 KGHSH, CDR2 LQKENI. CDR3 residues: CASSQTGEEQYF. Written as DNA, the CDR3 is TGTGCCAGCTCCCAGACAGGGGAAGAGCAGTACTTC. The variable domain in full, with the rest retrieved from reference TRBV18 and TRBJ2-7, is NAGVMQNPRHLVRRRGQEARLRCSPMKGHSHVYWYRQLPEEGLKFMVYLQKENIIDESGMPKERFSAEFPKEGPSILRIQQVVRGDSAAYFCASSQTGEEQYFGPGTRLTVT.

This clonotype was seen only a few times. The rearrangement links TRBV6-6 to TRBJ2-7; a possible D gene is TRBD2 (6 bases). The CDR3 loop spans 13 amino acids. Germline lookup yields CDR1 MNHNY and CDR2 SVGAGI (reference sequence). The CDR3 DNA sequence: TGTGCTAGCGGAGACGCGGAAGGCTACGAGCAGTACTTC. Translated, it gives CASGDAEGYEQYF.

The chain carries TRBV12-3 or TRBV12-4 and TRBJ1-6; maybe TRBD1 (6 bases). Trimming took off 4 bases at V and 7 bases at J, with 11 bases between the two ends. The CDR3 loop spans 14 amino acids. The CDR3 bases are TGTGCCAGCAGTTCCGGGGGCGGGAATTCACCCCTCCACTTT. It encodes CASSSGGGNSPLHF.

J is TRBJ2-5 and V is TRBV20-1; D remains ambiguous. V was trimmed by 3 bases and J by 4 bases, leaving 9 bases between them. The CDR3 is 12 amino acids. CDR1 is DFQATT, CDR2 SNEGSKA, per germline (reference sequence). This chain's CDR3 is CSASERGETQYF. The CDR3, as DNA: TGCAGTGCTAGTGAAAGAGGAGAGACCCAGTACTTC.

V is TRBV30 and J is TRBJ2-3; the D is unclear. The V gene's germline CDR1 is GTSNPN and CDR2 SVGIG (reference sequence). Trimming left V 2 bases short and J 2 bases short, with 11 bases between. The CDR3 extends over 14 amino acids. This CDR3 reads CAWSLWVATDTQYF. CDR3 nucleotides: TGTGCCTGGAGTTTGTGGGTCGCCACAGATACGCAGTATTTT.